Included here is one T cell receptor beta chain sequence, with context. This sample is drawn from a study of blood T cell repertoires in COVID-19. Germline CDR1 SGHRS, CDR2 YFSETQ. This CDR3 is built from 15 residues. The V segment lost 1 base and the J segment 4 bases; nucleotides outside the gene matches: 4. Clones were read by immunoSEQ multiplex PCR, and TCRdb kept only the in-frame ones, dropping some. The sample gives roughly 150,000 clones, 79% of which show up once; around 20% is in the top ten. This clonotype originated in a woman between 65 and 79 years old in a cohort exposed to, infected with or recovered from COVID-19 (not recorded which). The chain couples TRBV5-1 to TRBJ2-3; 9 nucleotides match TRBD2. What was sequenced was PBMCs or T cells enriched from blood (not recorded which). The CDR3 sequence: CASSLISSGADTQYF. The CDR3 DNA is TGCGCCAGCAGCTTGATCTCTAGCGGGGCAGATACGCAGTATTTT.